These T cell receptor beta chains were read from a single sample in a study of CD8+ T cells in alopecia areata. Assay used: immunoSEQ multiplex PCR; TCRdb lists only in-frame clones, some missing. This sample carries about 190,000 clones, 60% of them seen once, and the ten largest clones take approximately 0.7%. The sample consisted of CD4+ T cells sorted from blood, taken at week 4, from a patient treated with tofacitinib. The source is a human donor with alopecia areata. Each CDR3 is given with its conserved first and last residue. Fields, in order: V gene, J gene, D gene, clone size, CDR3 protein, CDR3 DNA. A D gene is named only where the DNA matches it firmly. Where a row states a size, it is once, few, many or the class of an expanded clone; other rows omit it.

>TRBV5-1|TRBJ2-3|.|few
CASSLESLTDTQYF
TGCGCCAGCAGCTTGGAGTCCCTGACAGATACGCAGTATTTT
>TRBV30|TRBJ2-1|TRBD2|.
CAWSRRLADNEQFF
TGTGCCTGGAGTAGAAGACTAGCGGACAATGAGCAGTTCTTC
>TRBV27|TRBJ2-7|.|few
CASSLRSGDEQYF
TGTGCCAGCAGTTTAAGGTCGGGTGACGAGCAGTACTTC
>TRBV13|TRBJ2-3|TRBD2|once
CASIRGRARTDTQYF
TGTGCCAGCATTCGCGGGAGGGCACGCACAGATACGCAGTATTTT
>TRBV9|TRBJ2-1|TRBD2|many
CASSVVFGGAGERQFF
TGTGCCAGCAGCGTAGTCTTCGGGGGAGCGGGAGAAAGGCAGTTCTTC
>TRBV5-1|TRBJ2-7|.|.
CASSFGDHYEQYF
TGCGCCAGCAGCTTTGGGGACCACTACGAGCAGTACTTC
>TRBV5-6|TRBJ2-5|.|.
CASSFLGQETQYF
TGTGCCAGCAGCTTCTTAGGACAAGAGACCCAGTACTTC
>TRBV2|TRBJ2-1|TRBD2|.
CASSADGLGVSYNEQFF
TGTGCCAGCAGTGCTGACGGACTAGGGGTCTCCTACAATGAGCAGTTCTTC
>TRBV7-6|TRBJ2-7|.|.
CASSLSDWTYEQYF
TGTGCCAGCAGCTTATCGGACTGGACCTACGAGCAGTACTTC
>TRBV28|TRBJ2-7|TRBD1|.
CASSLTGGKYEQYF
TGTGCCAGCAGTTTAACAGGGGGAAAATACGAGCAGTACTTC
>TRBV4-3|TRBJ1-2|.|.
CASSQGGETGGYTF
TGCGCCAGCAGCCAAGGGGGCGAGACGGGCGGCTACACCTTC
>TRBV29-1|TRBJ2-1|.|few
CSLPTAYSYNEQFF
TGCAGCCTACCCACGGCCTACTCCTACAATGAGCAGTTCTTC
>TRBV18|TRBJ2-6|TRBD1|.
CASSPPGGPLPSGANVLTF
TGTGCCAGCTCACCCCCAGGGGGTCCACTGCCTTCTGGGGCCAACGTCCTGACTTTC
>TRBV5-1|TRBJ1-1|TRBD1|few
CASSSGTGGTEAFF
TGCGCCAGCAGCTCCGGGACAGGGGGCACTGAAGCTTTCTTT
>TRBV5-4|TRBJ2-3|.|once
CASSSTPGDTQYF
TGTGCCAGCAGCTCGACTCCGGGGGATACGCAGTATTTT
>TRBV20-1|TRBJ1-1|.|few
CSASGQTEAFF
TGCAGTGCTAGCGGACAGACTGAAGCTTTCTTT
>TRBV27|TRBJ2-3|TRBD2|.
CASSPLAGNTDTQYF
TGTGCCAGCAGTCCCCTAGCGGGCAACACAGATACGCAGTATTTT
>TRBV7-8|TRBJ2-7|.|.
CASTASSYEQYF
TGTGCCAGCACGGCGTCATCCTACGAGCAGTACTTC
>TRBV28|TRBJ2-4|TRBD1|few
CASIRTGAMGQYF
TGTGCCAGCATCCGCACAGGGGCGATGGGTCAGTACTTC
>TRBV30|TRBJ2-3|TRBD2|.
CAWRLLAVSTDTQYF
TGTGCCTGGAGGTTGCTAGCGGTTAGCACAGATACGCAGTATTTT
>TRBV30|TRBJ1-1|.|.
CAWSPGARAEAFF
TGTGCCTGGAGCCCGGGGGCGCGGGCTGAAGCTTTCTTT
>TRBV18|TRBJ2-7|.|few
CASSPQGREQYF
TGTGCCAGCTCACCACAGGGCAGAGAGCAGTACTTC
>TRBV23-1|TRBJ2-2|.|.
CAMGGANTGELFF
TGCGCCATGGGGGGCGCCAACACCGGGGAGCTGTTTTTT
>TRBV6-6|TRBJ2-1|.|.
CASSLGEGAEQFF
TGTGCCAGCAGCCTCGGGGAAGGGGCTGAGCAGTTCTTC
>TRBV4-1|TRBJ2-2|TRBD1|.
CASSQDRGRAGELFF
TGCGCCAGCAGCCAGGACAGGGGGCGCGCCGGGGAGCTGTTTTTT
>TRBV7-2|TRBJ2-3|.|.
CASSLSTAGIGTQYF
TGTGCCAGCAGCTTATCGACGGCGGGAATTGGTACGCAGTATTTT
>TRBV9|TRBJ2-1|TRBD1|.
CASSVQPGQSYNEQFF
TGTGCCAGCAGCGTCCAGCCGGGACAGTCCTACAATGAGCAGTTCTTC
>TRBV5-1|TRBJ2-5|TRBD1|.
CASSDPGQEVRETQYF
TGCGCCAGCAGCGATCCGGGACAGGAGGTTCGAGAGACCCAGTACTTC
>TRBV5-1|TRBJ2-7|TRBD1|few
CASSLDPRTGAYEQYF
TGCGCCAGCAGCTTGGATCCGAGGACAGGGGCTTACGAGCAGTACTTC
>TRBV25-1|TRBJ1-2|.|.
CASSDPGQPYGYTF
TGTGCCAGCAGTGACCCCGGACAGCCCTATGGCTACACCTTC
>TRBV29-1|TRBJ2-7|.|few
CSAGNYEQYF
TGCAGCGCTGGCAACTACGAGCAGTACTTC
>TRBV29-1|TRBJ1-2|.|.
CSVDSYNYGYTF
TGCAGCGTTGACAGTTATAACTATGGCTACACCTTC
>TRBV7-2|TRBJ2-7|TRBD1|few
CASSLDPQGIGYEQYF
TGTGCCAGCAGCTTAGATCCACAGGGGATAGGCTACGAGCAGTACTTC
>TRBV29-1|TRBJ1-2|.|.
CSVVEGNNYGYTF
TGCAGCGTTGTGGAGGGGAACAACTATGGCTACACCTTC
>TRBV30|TRBJ1-2|.|.
CAFGAEGYGYTF
TGTGCTTTCGGAGCTGAGGGGTATGGCTACACCTTC
>TRBV2|TRBJ1-5|.|.
CASSEENKGGQPQHF
TGTGCCAGCAGTGAAGAGAATAAGGGGGGTCAGCCCCAGCATTTT
>TRBV29-1|TRBJ1-1|.|.
CSVDRGLSNTEAFF
TGCAGCGTTGACAGGGGCCTATCGAACACTGAAGCTTTCTTT
>TRBV29-1|TRBJ2-3|.|few
CSVEVPSTDTQYF
TGCAGCGTTGAGGTTCCCTCAACAGATACGCAGTATTTT
>TRBV4-2|TRBJ2-3|.|.
CASSQDDGRGTDTQYF
TGTGCCAGCAGCCAAGATGACGGGAGAGGCACAGATACGCAGTATTTT
>TRBV10-3|TRBJ2-7|.|few
CAIKGGGFSYEQYF
TGTGCCATCAAGGGTGGCGGTTTCTCCTACGAGCAGTACTTC
>TRBV11-3|TRBJ2-5|.|.
CASSFNQETQYF
TGTGCCAGCAGCTTTAACCAAGAGACCCAGTACTTC
>TRBV30|TRBJ1-4|.|few
CATGRGEKLFF
TGTGCCACAGGCAGGGGTGAAAAACTGTTTTTT
>TRBV30|TRBJ1-2|.|.
CAWSRLRGGSGYTF
TGTGCCTGGAGCCGCCTGAGAGGGGGTTCGGGCTACACCTTC
>TRBV30|TRBJ2-2|TRBD2|few
CAWSVRGGTGELFF
TGTGCCTGGAGTGTACGCGGGGGCACCGGGGAGCTGTTTTTT
>TRBV25-1|TRBJ2-7|.|.
CASSEGGARYEQYF
TGTGCCAGCAGTGAAGGGGGAGCGAGGTACGAGCAGTACTTC
>TRBV4-2|TRBJ2-7|.|.
CASSQVTPYEQYF
TGTGCCAGCAGCCAAGTTACACCCTACGAGCAGTACTTC
>TRBV5-1|TRBJ2-5|.|.
CASSLSYSSETQYF
TGCGCCAGCAGCTTGTCATACAGTTCAGAGACCCAGTACTTC
>TRBV6-1|TRBJ2-3|TRBD2|few
CAPKREGTDTQYF
TGTGCCCCGAAGCGGGAGGGCACAGATACGCAGTATTTT
>TRBV29-1|TRBJ2-5|TRBD2|.
CSARGTSGQETQYF
TGCAGCGCCAGAGGGACTAGCGGGCAAGAGACCCAGTACTTC
>TRBV25-1|TRBJ2-6|.|.
CASGSGANVLTF
TGTGCCAGCGGCTCTGGGGCCAACGTCCTGACTTTC
>TRBV7-2|TRBJ2-1|TRBD2|few
CASGGTSGSYEQFF
TGTGCCAGCGGTGGGACTAGCGGGAGTTATGAGCAGTTCTTC
>TRBV30|TRBJ1-5|.|.
CAWTKQEGNQPQHF
TGTGCCTGGACCAAACAGGAGGGGAATCAGCCCCAGCATTTT
>TRBV29-1|TRBJ1-2|.|.
CSVYHQGQGYTF
TGCAGCGTATACCATCAGGGGCAGGGCTACACCTTC